This T cell receptor (beta chain) originates from a study of cytomegalovirus exposure and HLA in healthy donors. The study ran its PCR with 60 Vbeta and 13 Jbeta primers. Profiled with immunoSEQ multiplex PCR; TCRdb holds only in-frame clones, not every one. The data contain approximately 120,000 clones, about 80% of them singletons. As to this clone: Its cognate antigen is unknown.

Study-level points and caveats: Later on, an analysis tied roughly 17,000 TCR beta sequences to HLA alleles at 0.05 false discovery rate.

The V gene lost 0 bases and the J gene lost 3 bases, with 12 bases spanning the gap. Germline CDR1 and CDR2: GTSNPN and SVGIG (reference sequence). The length of the CDR3 is 14 residues. This sequence was found in a woman aged 40 to 49 in good health and CMV-seropositive. This chain connects TRBV30 to TRBJ2-7; D uncertain. The sequenced sample consisted of PBMCs. The DNA of the CDR3 is TGTGCCTGGAGTGTACATCGGGTAAACTACGAGCAGTACTTC. Translated, it gives CAWSVHRVNYEQYF.